This T cell receptor (beta chain) was recovered during a study of T cell changes during pregnancy in multiple sclerosis. Per germline, CDR1 SGHAT and CDR2 FQNNGV. The junction had 8 bases not matched to a gene; V was cut back by 1 base and J by 4 bases. The CDR3 spans 16 residues. Only one count was recorded for this clone. The data were produced by immunoSEQ multiplex PCR, yet TCRdb's version contains in-frame clones alone and is incomplete. This sample has 57,000 or so clones, with 88% found just once. The source material was peripheral blood, sampled in the first trimester of pregnancy. The V and J genes are TRBV11-2 and TRBJ2-7, with 9 positions matching TRBD2. The sequence derives from a female donor with multiple sclerosis, enrolled in a pregnancy study. This CDR3 reads CASSLVVASGEYEQYF. The CDR3 nucleotides are TGTGCCAGCAGCTTAGTGGTGGCTAGCGGGGAGTACGAGCAGTACTTC.